There are many counts of the clone carrying this TCR beta chain. This sample stems from a study of neurological immune-mediated disorders. In TCRdb, the 5' RACE reads were re-called with MiXCR into one record per CDR3 protein. The sample records over 60,000 distinct CDR3 sequences, about 5.2% being singletons. The CDR3 consists of 12 residues. From germline, CDR1 is DFQATT and CDR2 SNEGSKA (reference sequence). V lost 3 bases, J lost 6 bases, and 11 bases lay in between. This TCR came from a woman in her thirties with multiple sclerosis. The sequenced sample was PBMCs. The V call is TRBV20-1, the J call TRBJ1-1; D not certain. CDR3 DNA: TGCAGTGCTAGGACGCCCCTGGCTGAAGCTTTCTTT. Protein product: CSARTPLAEAFF.